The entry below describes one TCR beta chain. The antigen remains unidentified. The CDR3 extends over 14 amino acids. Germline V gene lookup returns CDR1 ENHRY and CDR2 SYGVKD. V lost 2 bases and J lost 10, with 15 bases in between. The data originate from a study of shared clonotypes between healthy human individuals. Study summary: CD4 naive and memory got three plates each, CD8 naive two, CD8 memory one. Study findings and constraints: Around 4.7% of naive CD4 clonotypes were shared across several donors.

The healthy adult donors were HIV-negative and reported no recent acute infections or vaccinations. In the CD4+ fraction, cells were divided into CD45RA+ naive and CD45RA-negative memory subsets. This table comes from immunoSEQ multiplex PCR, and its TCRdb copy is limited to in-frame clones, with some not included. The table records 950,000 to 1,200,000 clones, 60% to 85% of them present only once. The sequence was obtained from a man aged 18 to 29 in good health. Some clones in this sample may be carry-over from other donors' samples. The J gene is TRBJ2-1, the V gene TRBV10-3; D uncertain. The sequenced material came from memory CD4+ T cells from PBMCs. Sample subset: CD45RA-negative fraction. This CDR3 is CAISEKADRPEQFF. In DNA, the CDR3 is TGTGCCATCAGTGAGAAGGCGGACCGACCCGAGCAGTTCTTC.